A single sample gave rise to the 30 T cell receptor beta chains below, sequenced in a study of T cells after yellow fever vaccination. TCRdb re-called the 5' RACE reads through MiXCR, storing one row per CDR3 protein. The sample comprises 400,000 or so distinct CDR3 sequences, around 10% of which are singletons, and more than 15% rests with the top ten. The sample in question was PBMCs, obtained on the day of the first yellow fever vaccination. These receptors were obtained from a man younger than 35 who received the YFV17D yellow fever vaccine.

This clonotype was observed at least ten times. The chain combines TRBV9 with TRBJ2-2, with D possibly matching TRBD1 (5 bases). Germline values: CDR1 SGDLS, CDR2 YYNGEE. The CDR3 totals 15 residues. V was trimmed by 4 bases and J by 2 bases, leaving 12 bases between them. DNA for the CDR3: TGTGCCAGCAGCCCACTCGACAGCAACACCGGGGAGCTGTTTTTT. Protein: CASSPLDSNTGELFF.

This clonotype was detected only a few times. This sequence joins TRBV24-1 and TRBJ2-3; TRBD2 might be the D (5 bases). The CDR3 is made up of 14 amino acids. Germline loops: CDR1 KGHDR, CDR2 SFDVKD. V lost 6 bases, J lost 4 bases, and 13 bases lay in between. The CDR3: CATSLASSADTQYF. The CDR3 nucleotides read TGTGCCACCAGTTTGGCTAGCAGCGCAGATACGCAGTATTTT.

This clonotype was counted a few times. CDR3 coding DNA: TGTGCCAGCAGCCGTACTACAGAAAAGTACGAGCAGTACTTC. Translation gives CASSRTTEKYEQYF. This chain joins TRBV7-9 and TRBJ2-7; unclear D gene. This CDR3 is 14 amino acids long. V was shortened by 5 bases and J by 4 bases, with 15 bases between the two germline ends. Germline values: CDR1 SEHNR, CDR2 FQNEAQ (reference sequence).

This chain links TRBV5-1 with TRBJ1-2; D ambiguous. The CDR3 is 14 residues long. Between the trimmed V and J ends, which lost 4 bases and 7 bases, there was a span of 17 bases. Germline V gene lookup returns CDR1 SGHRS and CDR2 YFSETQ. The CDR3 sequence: CASSPLEGFSGYTF. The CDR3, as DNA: TGCGCCAGCAGCCCCTTAGAGGGTTTCTCTGGCTACACCTTC.

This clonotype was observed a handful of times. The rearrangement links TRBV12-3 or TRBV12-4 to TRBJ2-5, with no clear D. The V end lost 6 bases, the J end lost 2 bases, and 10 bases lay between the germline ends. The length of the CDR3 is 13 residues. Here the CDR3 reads CASRLNGQETQYF. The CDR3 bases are TGTGCCAGCAGGCTCAACGGGCAAGAGACCCAGTACTTC.

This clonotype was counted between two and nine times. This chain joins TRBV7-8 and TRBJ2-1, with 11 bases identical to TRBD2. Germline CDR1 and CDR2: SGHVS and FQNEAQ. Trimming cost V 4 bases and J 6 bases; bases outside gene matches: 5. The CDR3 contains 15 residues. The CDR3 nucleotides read TGTGCCAGCAGCTCGGGACTAGCGGCCCGCAATGAGCAGTTCTTC. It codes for CASSSGLAARNEQFF.

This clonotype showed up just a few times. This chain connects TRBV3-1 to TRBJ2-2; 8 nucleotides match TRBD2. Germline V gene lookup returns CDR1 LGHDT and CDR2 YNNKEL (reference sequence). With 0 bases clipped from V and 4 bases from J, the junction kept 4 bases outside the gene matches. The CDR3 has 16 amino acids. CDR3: CASSQDFGGGTGELFF. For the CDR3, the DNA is TGTGCCAGCAGCCAAGATTTCGGGGGGGGCACCGGGGAGCTGTTTTTT.

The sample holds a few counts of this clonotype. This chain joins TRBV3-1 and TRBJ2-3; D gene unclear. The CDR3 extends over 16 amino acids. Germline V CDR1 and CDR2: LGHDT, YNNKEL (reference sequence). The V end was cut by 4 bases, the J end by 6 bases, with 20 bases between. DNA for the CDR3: TGTGCCAGCAGCCGGAACCCGACGAACCGCTGGGATACGCAGTATTTT. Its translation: CASSRNPTNRWDTQYF.

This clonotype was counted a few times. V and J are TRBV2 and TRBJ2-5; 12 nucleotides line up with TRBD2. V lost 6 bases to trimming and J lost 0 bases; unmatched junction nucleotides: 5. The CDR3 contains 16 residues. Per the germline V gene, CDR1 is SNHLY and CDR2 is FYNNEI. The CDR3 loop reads CASRDGLAGNQETQYF. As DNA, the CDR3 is TGTGCCAGCAGGGACGGACTAGCGGGGAACCAAGAGACCCAGTACTTC.

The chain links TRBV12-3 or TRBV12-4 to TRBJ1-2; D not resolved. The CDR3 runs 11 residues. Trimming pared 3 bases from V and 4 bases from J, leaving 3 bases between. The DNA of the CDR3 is TGTGCCAGCAGTTTTTCCTATGGCTACACCTTC. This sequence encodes CASSFSYGYTF.

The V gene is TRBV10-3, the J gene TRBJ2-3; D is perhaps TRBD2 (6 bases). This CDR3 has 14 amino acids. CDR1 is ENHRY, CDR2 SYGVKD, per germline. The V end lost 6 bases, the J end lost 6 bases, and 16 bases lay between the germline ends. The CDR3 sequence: CAIRRDLDGDTQYF. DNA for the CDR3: TGTGCCATCAGGCGGGATTTAGACGGGGATACGCAGTATTTT.

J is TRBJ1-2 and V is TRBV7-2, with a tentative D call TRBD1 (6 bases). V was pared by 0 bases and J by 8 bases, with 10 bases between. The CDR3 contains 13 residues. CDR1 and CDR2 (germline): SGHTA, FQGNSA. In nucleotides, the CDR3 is TGTGCCAGCAGCTTAGCAGGGGGGGGAGGCTACACCTTC. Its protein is CASSLAGGGGYTF.

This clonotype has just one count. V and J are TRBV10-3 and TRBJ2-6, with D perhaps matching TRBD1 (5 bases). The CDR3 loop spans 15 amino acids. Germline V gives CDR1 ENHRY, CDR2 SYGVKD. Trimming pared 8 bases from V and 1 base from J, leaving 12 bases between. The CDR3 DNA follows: TGTGCCATCGGCAGGGCGACGTCTGGGGCCAACGTCCTGACTTTC. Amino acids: CAIGRATSGANVLTF.

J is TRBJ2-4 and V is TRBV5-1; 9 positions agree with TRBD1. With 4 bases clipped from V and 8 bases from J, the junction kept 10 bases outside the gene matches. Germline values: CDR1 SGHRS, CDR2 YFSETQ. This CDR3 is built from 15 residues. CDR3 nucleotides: TGCGCCAGCAGCACCTCCGGGACAGGGTTGGACATTCAGTACTTC. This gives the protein CASSTSGTGLDIQYF. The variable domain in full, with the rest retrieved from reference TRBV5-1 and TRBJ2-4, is KAGVTQTPRYLIKTRGQQVTLSCSPISGHRSVSWYQQTPGQGLQFLFEYFSETQRNKGNFPGRFSGRQFSNSRSEMNVSTLELGDSALYLCASSTSGTGLDIQYFGAGTRLSVL.

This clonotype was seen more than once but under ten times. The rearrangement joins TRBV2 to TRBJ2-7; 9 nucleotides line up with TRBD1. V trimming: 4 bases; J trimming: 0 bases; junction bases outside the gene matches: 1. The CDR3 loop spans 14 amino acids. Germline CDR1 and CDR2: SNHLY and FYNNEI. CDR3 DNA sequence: TGTGCCAGCAGTGTGGGACAGGGCTCCTACGAGCAGTACGTC. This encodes CASSVGQGSYEQYV.

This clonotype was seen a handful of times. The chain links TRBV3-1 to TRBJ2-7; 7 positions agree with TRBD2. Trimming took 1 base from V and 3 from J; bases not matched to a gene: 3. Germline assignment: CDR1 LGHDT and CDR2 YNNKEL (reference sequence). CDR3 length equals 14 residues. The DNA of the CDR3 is TGTGCCAGCAGCCAAGGAGCTAGCGGCTACGAGCAGTACGTC. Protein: CASSQGASGYEQYV.

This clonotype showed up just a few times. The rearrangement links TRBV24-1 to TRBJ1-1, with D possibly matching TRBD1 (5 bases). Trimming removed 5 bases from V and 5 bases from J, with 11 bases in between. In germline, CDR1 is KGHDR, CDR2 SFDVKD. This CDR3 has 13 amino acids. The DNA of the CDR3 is TGTGCCACCAGTGGCGGGGGGGTTACTGAAGCTTTCTTT. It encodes CATSGGGVTEAFF.

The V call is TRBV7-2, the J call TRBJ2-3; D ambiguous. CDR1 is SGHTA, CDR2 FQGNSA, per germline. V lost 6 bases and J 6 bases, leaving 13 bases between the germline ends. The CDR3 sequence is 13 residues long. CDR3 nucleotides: TGTGCCAGCAGTCGGAGTTCCGGGGATACGCAGTATTTT. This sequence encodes CASSRSSGDTQYF.

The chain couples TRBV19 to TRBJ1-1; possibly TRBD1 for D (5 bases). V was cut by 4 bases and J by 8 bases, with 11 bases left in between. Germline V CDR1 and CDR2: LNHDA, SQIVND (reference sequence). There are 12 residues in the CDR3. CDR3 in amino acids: CASSRRTKEAFF. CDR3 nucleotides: TGTGCCAGTAGTAGGCGGACAAAAGAAGCTTTCTTT.

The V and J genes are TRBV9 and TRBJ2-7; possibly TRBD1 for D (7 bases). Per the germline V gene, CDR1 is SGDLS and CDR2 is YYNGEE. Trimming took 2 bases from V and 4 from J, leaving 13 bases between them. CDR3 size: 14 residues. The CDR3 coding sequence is TGTGCCAGCAGCGTCGCGGGACAGTCTTACGAGCAGTACTTC. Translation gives CASSVAGQSYEQYF.

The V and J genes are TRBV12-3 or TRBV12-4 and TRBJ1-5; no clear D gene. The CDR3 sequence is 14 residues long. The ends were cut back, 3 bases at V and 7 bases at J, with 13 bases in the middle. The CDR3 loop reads CASSFIGFEQPQHF. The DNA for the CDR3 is TGTGCCAGCAGTTTCATAGGGTTTGAGCAGCCCCAGCATTTT.

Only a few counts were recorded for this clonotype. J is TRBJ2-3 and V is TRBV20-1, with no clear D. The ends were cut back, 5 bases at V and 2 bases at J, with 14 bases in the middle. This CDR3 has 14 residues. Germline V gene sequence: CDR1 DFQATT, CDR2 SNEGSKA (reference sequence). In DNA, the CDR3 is TGCAGTGCTGCCCCTGGGCGATCCACAGATACGCAGTATTTT. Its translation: CSAAPGRSTDTQYF.

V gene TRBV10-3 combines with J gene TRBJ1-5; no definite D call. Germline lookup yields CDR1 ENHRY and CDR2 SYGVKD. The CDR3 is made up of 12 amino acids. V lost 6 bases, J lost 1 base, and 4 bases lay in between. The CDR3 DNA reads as TGTGCCATCAGGGACAGCAATCAGCCCCAGCATTTT. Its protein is CAIRDSNQPQHF.

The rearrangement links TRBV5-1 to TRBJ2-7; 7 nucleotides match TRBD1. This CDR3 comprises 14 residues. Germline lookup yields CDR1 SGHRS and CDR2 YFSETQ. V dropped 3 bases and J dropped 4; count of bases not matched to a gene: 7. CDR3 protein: CASSWWTGRYEQYF. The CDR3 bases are TGCGCCAGCAGCTGGTGGACAGGACGATACGAGCAGTACTTC.

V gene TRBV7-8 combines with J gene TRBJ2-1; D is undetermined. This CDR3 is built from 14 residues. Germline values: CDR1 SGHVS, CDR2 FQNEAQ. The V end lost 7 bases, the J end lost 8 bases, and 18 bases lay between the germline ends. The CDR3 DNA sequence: TGTGCCAGCAATAGGTGGCCCGTAGGGTATGAGCAGTTCTTC. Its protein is CASNRWPVGYEQFF.

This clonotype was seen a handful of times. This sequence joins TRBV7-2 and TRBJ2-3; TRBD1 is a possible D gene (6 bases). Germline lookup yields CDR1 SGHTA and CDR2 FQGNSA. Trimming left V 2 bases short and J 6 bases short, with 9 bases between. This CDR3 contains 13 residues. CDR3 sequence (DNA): TGTGCCAGCAGCTTAACAGGGAAGGATACGCAGTATTTT. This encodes CASSLTGKDTQYF.

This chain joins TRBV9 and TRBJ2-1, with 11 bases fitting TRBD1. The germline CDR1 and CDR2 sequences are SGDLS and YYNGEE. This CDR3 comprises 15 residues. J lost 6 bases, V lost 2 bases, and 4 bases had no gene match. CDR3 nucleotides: TGTGCCAGCAGCGTGGACGGGACAGGGGGCAATGAGCAGTTCTTC. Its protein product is CASSVDGTGGNEQFF.

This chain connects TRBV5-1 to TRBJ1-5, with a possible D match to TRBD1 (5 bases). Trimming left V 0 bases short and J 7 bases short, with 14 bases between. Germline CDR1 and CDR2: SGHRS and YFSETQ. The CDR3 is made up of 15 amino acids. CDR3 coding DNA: TGCGCCAGCAGCTTGGTTGGGGCCCGAGGGCAGCCCCAGCATTTT. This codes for CASSLVGARGQPQHF.

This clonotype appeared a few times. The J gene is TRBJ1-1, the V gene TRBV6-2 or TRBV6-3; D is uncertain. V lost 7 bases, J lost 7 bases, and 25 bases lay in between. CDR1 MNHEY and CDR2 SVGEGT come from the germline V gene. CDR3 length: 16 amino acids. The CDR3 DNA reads TGTGCCAGCACGTCACTGGGCGCCTACACAAAGGGTGAAGCTTTCTTT. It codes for CASTSLGAYTKGEAFF.

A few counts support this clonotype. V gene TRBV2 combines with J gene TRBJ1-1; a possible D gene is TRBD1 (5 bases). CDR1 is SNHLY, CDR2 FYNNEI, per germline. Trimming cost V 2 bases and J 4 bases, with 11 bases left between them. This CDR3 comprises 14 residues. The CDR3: CASSEQGWSTEAFF. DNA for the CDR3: TGTGCCAGCAGTGAACAGGGATGGAGCACTGAAGCTTTCTTT.